This TCR beta chain was observed in a study of cytomegalovirus exposure and HLA in healthy donors. This clone appeared once. In the PCR, 60 Vbeta and 13 Jbeta primers were used. TCRdb keeps only in-frame clones here, not all; method: immunoSEQ multiplex PCR. The table lists some 250,000 clones, roughly 82% of them singletons. CDR1 is LNHDA and CDR2 is SQIVND in the germline V gene (reference sequence). Trimming left V 5 bases short and J 5 bases short, with 18 bases between. CDR3 size: 15 residues. Sequencing was done on a sample of PBMCs. This clonotype was sampled from a woman aged 40 to 50 in good health and CMV-seropositive. The J gene is TRBJ1-1, the V gene TRBV19; D perhaps matches TRBD1 (6 bases). This chain's CDR3 is CASSFYEQGRTEAFF. CDR3 in DNA: TGTGCCAGTAGTTTTTACGAACAGGGAAGGACTGAAGCTTTCTTT.